This is a list of T cell receptor beta chains from one sample in a study of cytomegalovirus exposure and HLA in healthy donors. Generated by immunoSEQ multiplex PCR, the TCRdb table keeps only in-frame clones and is missing some. The sample lists roughly 140,000 clones, over 60% occurring once. Sequenced input: PBMCs. These receptors were collected from a woman aged 25 to 45 in good health and CMV-seropositive. Both conserved end residues are part of each CDR3. Each record gives: clone size, J gene, D gene, V gene, CDR3 DNA, CDR3 protein. D genes are given only for firm matches. The size of a clone is reported for some rows only, either as once, few or many, or as a class for expanded clones.

>NA|TRBJ1-4|NA|TRBV6-5
TGTGCCAGCGGCGGTTTAGACAGTCTCAATGAAAAACTGTTTTTT
CASGGLDSLNEKLFF
>NA|TRBJ1-2|TRBD1|TRBV28
TGTGCCAGCAGCTACTCCGACAGGGACGGCTATGGCTACACCTTC
CASSYSDRDGYGYTF
>once|TRBJ2-5|TRBD1|TRBV25-1
TGTGCCAGCAGGAGGACAGGGGCTTTACAAGAGACCCAGTACTTC
CASRRTGALQETQYF
>NA|TRBJ1-2|NA|TRBV5-1
TGCGCCAGCAGCTTGGTGGCAGCGGGAGACTATGGCTACACCTTC
CASSLVAAGDYGYTF
>NA|TRBJ1-1|TRBD1|TRBV2
TGTGCCAGCAGGACCCGACAGGGGAACACTGAAGCTTTCTTT
CASRTRQGNTEAFF
>NA|TRBJ1-2|NA|TRBV5-4
TGTGCCTTGCAGGATTTGGGCGACTATGGCTACACCTTC
CALQDLGDYGYTF
>NA|TRBJ2-1|TRBD2|TRBV6-1
TGTGCCAGCAGTGGGGTGAGCGGGAGCTCCTACAATGAGCAGTTCTTC
CASSGVSGSSYNEQFF
>once|TRBJ2-5|TRBD2|TRBV5-1
TGCGCCAGCGCCGCCCACCTAGCGGGGCAAGAGACCCAGTACTTC
CASAAHLAGQETQYF
>NA|TRBJ1-1|TRBD1|TRBV10-3
TGTGCCATCAAAAAACTCCAGGGGGAGGCCACTGAAGCTTTCTTT
CAIKKLQGEATEAFF
>NA|TRBJ2-5|TRBD2|TRBV4-2
TGTGCCACCGGCCAAGATGAAATCCGCGGGAGGGAGACCCAGTACTTC
CATGQDEIRGRETQYF
>NA|TRBJ2-3|TRBD1|TRBV5-1
TGCGCCAGCAGCATGACAGGGGTAACAGATACGCAGTATTTT
CASSMTGVTDTQYF
>NA|TRBJ2-3|NA|TRBV10-3
TGTGCCATCAGTGAGGCAGGCGCAGATACGCAGTATTTT
CAISEAGADTQYF
>NA|TRBJ2-5|NA|TRBV30
TGTGCATTGGCGGCAAGGACCTGGGGCGAGACCCAGTACTTC
CALAARTWGETQYF
>NA|TRBJ1-1|TRBD1|TRBV5-1
TGCGCCAGCACCCAAACTTACAGGGGGAGGACTGAAGCTTTCTTT
CASTQTYRGRTEAFF
>few|TRBJ1-1|TRBD1|TRBV7-2
TGTGCCAGCAGGCTTAGAGGACAGGGGAATGAGTGGCGGGCTATTGAAGCTTTCTTT
CASRLRGQGNEWRAIEAFF
>NA|TRBJ2-1|TRBD1|TRBV4-1
TGCGCCAGCAGCTATAATTCCCGGGACAGGGCTTACAATGAGCAGTTCTTC
CASSYNSRDRAYNEQFF
>few|TRBJ2-7|NA|TRBV6-1
TGTGCCAGCAAGTTGGAACCCGGGGGCTCCTACGAGCAGTACTTC
CASKLEPGGSYEQYF
>NA|TRBJ2-7|TRBD1|TRBV10-1
TGCGCCAGCAGTGAACAGACAGGGGGCGAGCAGTACTTC
CASSEQTGGEQYF
>NA|TRBJ2-1|NA|TRBV2
TGTGCCAGCAATACAGGGAGCTCCTACAATGAGCAGTTCTTC
CASNTGSSYNEQFF
>NA|TRBJ2-1|TRBD1|TRBV2
TGTGCCAGCAGTGAGCCTCGGACAGGCCACGATGAGCAGTTCTTC
CASSEPRTGHDEQFF
>NA|TRBJ2-3|TRBD2|TRBV5-1
TGCGCCAGCAGCTTGGTCCGGACTAGCGGGAGGGGTGCAGATACGCAGTATTTT
CASSLVRTSGRGADTQYF
>NA|TRBJ1-1|NA|TRBV30
TGTGCCTGGAACGGTTACACTGAAGCTTTCTTT
CAWNGYTEAFF
>NA|TRBJ2-3|TRBD2|TRBV7-2
TGTGCCAGCAGCTTAAGGGGGACTAGCGGTGCTAGCACAGATACGCAGTATTTT
CASSLRGTSGASTDTQYF
>NA|TRBJ2-7|NA|TRBV20-1
TGCAGTGCTCCGTACAGGGAGCAGTACTTC
CSAPYREQYF
>NA|TRBJ1-5|TRBD1|TRBV18
TGTGCCAGCTCAGCACAGACAGGGAAGGATCAGCCCCAGCATTTT
CASSAQTGKDQPQHF
>NA|TRBJ2-3|TRBD2|TRBV14
TGTGCCAGCAGTGGACTAGCGGGGGTATTCGATACGCAGTATTTT
CASSGLAGVFDTQYF
>once|TRBJ1-5|TRBD1|TRBV6-5
TGTGCCAGCAGTTACAGAGGGGGCCCCAATCAGCCCCAGCATTTT
CASSYRGGPNQPQHF
>few|TRBJ2-1|TRBD2|TRBV7-9
TGTGCCAGCAGCTTAGTAGGGACTACCCCCTCAAATGAGCAGTTCTTC
CASSLVGTTPSNEQFF
>NA|TRBJ1-5|NA|TRBV19
TGTGCCAGTAGTATAGTTCTTTCTGCAGCAGGTAGGAGGGGATTTTTGCCCCAGCATTTT
CASSIVLSAAGRRGFLPQHF
>NA|TRBJ1-2|NA|TRBV29-1
TGCAGCGTTCCCTCGGGGTCTAACTATGGCTACACCTTC
CSVPSGSNYGYTF
>NA|TRBJ1-1|TRBD1|TRBV6-5
TGTGCCAGCGCGACAGGGGAGAGTACTGAAGCTTTCTTT
CASATGESTEAFF
>NA|TRBJ1-1|NA|TRBV19
TGTGCCAGTAGTTCAAGGGGGGGAACTGAAGCTTTCTTT
CASSSRGGTEAFF
>few|TRBJ2-6|NA|TRBV6-5
TGTGCCAGCAGTGTGTACTCTGGGGCCAACGTCCTGACTTTC
CASSVYSGANVLTF
>NA|TRBJ2-4|NA|TRBV21-1
TGTGCCAGCAGCACCCGACAGTTTCTAGCCAAAAACATTCAGTACTTC
CASSTRQFLAKNIQYF
>NA|TRBJ1-3|NA|TRBV18
TGTGCCAGCTCACCCGACTGGGTAAGCTCTGGAAACACCATATATTTT
CASSPDWVSSGNTIYF
>few|TRBJ2-1|TRBD1|TRBV5-1
TGCGCCAGCACCCGGACAGGGTTAAATGAGCAGTTCTTC
CASTRTGLNEQFF
>NA|TRBJ2-5|TRBD2|TRBV30
TGTGCCTGGAGATCTGAACTAGCGGAGGGAGGGTGGGAGACCCAGTACTTC
CAWRSELAEGGWETQYF
>NA|TRBJ2-7|NA|TRBV5-8
TGTGCCAGCGGAAAACGGGACTTCTACGAGCAGTACTTC
CASGKRDFYEQYF
>NA|TRBJ1-2|TRBD1|TRBV6-5
TGTGCCAGCAGATCGGACAGGGACTATGGCTACACCTTC
CASRSDRDYGYTF
>NA|TRBJ1-2|NA|TRBV29-1
TGCAGCGTCGGGGGGATGGACGGGGCGGGCGGCTACACCTTC
CSVGGMDGAGGYTF
>NA|TRBJ2-5|NA|TRBV5-6
TGTGCCAGCTCCGTCCGAGGGACTCAAGAGACCCAGTACTTC
CASSVRGTQETQYF
>NA|TRBJ1-1|NA|TRBV6-4
TGTGCCAGCAGTACCAGTACGAACACTGAAGCTTTCTTT
CASSTSTNTEAFF
>once|TRBJ2-3|NA|TRBV7-3
TGTGCCAGCAGCTTAACGGCGGTTTTCAGCACAGATACGCAGTATTTT
CASSLTAVFSTDTQYF
>NA|TRBJ2-1|NA|TRBV5-1
TGCGCCAGCAGCTTGGTTGCGGACAGCTACAATGAGCAGTTCTTC
CASSLVADSYNEQFF
>NA|TRBJ2-1|NA|TRBV6-6
TGTGCCAGCAATTTTGTCTGGGGAGATGAGCAGTTCTTC
CASNFVWGDEQFF
>NA|TRBJ2-5|NA|TRBV2
TGTGCCAGCAGTGAGGGCCCTGGAGAGACCCAGTACTTC
CASSEGPGETQYF
>NA|TRBJ2-3|NA|TRBV2
TGTGCCAGCAGTGACAGACGGGGCACAGATACGCAGTATTTT
CASSDRRGTDTQYF
>few|TRBJ1-2|NA|TRBV20-1
TGCAGTGCTAAGATTACAGGGATGAGCGCCTTC
CSAKITGMSAF
>once|TRBJ2-5|NA|TRBV20-1
TGCAGTGCTAGACGAGAGACCCAGTACTTC
CSARRETQYF
>NA|TRBJ2-4|NA|TRBV2
TGTGCCAGCAGTCCCCGGGTGGTCGGGTTGGCCAAAAACATTCAGTACTTC
CASSPRVVGLAKNIQYF
>NA|TRBJ2-3|TRBD2|TRBV4-2
TGTGCCAGCAGGAACGGCGGGGGGCGAGGAGATACGCAGTATTTT
CASRNGGGRGDTQYF
>NA|TRBJ1-1|TRBD1|TRBV6-1
TGTGCCAGCAGCAATTCAGGGGGGTCTGAAGCTTTCTTT
CASSNSGGSEAFF
>NA|TRBJ1-4|TRBD1|TRBV19
TGTGCCAGTAGTATAGTTACAGGGGCTAATGAAAAACTGTTTTTT
CASSIVTGANEKLFF
>few|TRBJ1-3|TRBD1|TRBV7-6
TGTGCCAGCAGCCACAGGGGGAACTCTGGAAACACCATATATTTT
CASSHRGNSGNTIYF
>NA|TRBJ2-7|NA|TRBV4-1
TGCGCCAGCAGCCAAGTGTGGGACTCCGTCACCGAGCAGTACTTC
CASSQVWDSVTEQYF
>NA|TRBJ1-5|NA|TRBV5-3
TGTGCCAGAAGCTGGGAGGCGTGCAAGCCCCAGCATTTT
CARSWEACKPQHF
>NA|TRBJ2-2|TRBD1|TRBV4-1
TGCGCCAGCAGCCATGCGAACAGGGGGCGTCTAAAGGGCGGGGAGCTGTTTTTT
CASSHANRGRLKGGELFF
>NA|TRBJ1-3|NA|TRBV5-1
TGCGCCAGCAGCTCGGACAGCCTCGGAAACACCATATATTTT
CASSSDSLGNTIYF
>NA|TRBJ2-1|TRBD1|TRBV27
TGTGCCAGCAGTTCGGGACAGGGGTTTACAAGCTCCTACAATGAGCAGTTCTTC
CASSSGQGFTSSYNEQFF
>once|TRBJ1-5|NA|TRBV6-4
TGTGCCAGCAGTGAGTTTCCAGGGGATCAGCCCCAGCATTTT
CASSEFPGDQPQHF